Listed below are T cell receptor beta chains from one sample, sequenced in a study of blood T cell repertoires in COVID-19. Sequencing used immunoSEQ multiplex PCR; TCRdb keeps in-frame clones, though not all of them. The sample has a few hundred thousand clones, around nine tenths seen once; the top ten hold about 3%. The source material was peripheral blood. These receptors all come from a man in his 60s with acute or convalescent COVID-19. CDR3s include the opening cysteine and the closing phenylalanine or tryptophan. A D gene is named only where the DNA matches it firmly. Size is omitted from some rows. Given values are once, few, many or a class for expanded clones.

DNA: TGTGCCAGCAGCTTGGGAGTAGCGGGGTCAGATACGCAGTATTTT
CDR3: CASSLGVAGSDTQYF
length: 15
D: TRBD2
V: TRBV5-4
size: once
J: TRBJ2-3

DNA: TGTGCCAGCAGCGAGGGACAGGGAAGTGAAAAACTGTTTTTT
CDR3: CASSEGQGSEKLFF
length: 14
D: TRBD1
V: TRBV5-4
size: -
J: TRBJ1-4

DNA: TGTGCCAGCAGCAGGGGGCTGGATCAGCCCCAGCATTTT
CDR3: CASSRGLDQPQHF
length: 13
D: TRBD1
V: TRBV14
size: -
J: TRBJ1-5

DNA: TGTGCCAGCAGGCCTAGCGGGGGGCTCCCCTCCTACAATGAGCAGTTCTTC
CDR3: CASRPSGGLPSYNEQFF
length: 17
D: TRBD2
V: TRBV7-2
size: once
J: TRBJ2-1

DNA: TGTGCCAGCAGCTCTATGGGGGGGTCCCCTCATTCACCCCTCCACTTT
CDR3: CASSSMGGSPHSPLHF
length: 16
D: -
V: TRBV7-9
size: -
J: TRBJ1-6

DNA: TGTGCCAGCAGCCAGGACCCGTCGTCGGACAGGGGAAACTCCTACGAGCAGTACTTC
CDR3: CASSQDPSSDRGNSYEQYF
length: 19
D: TRBD1
V: TRBV4-2
size: -
J: TRBJ2-7

DNA: TGTGCCAGCAGCTTAATGGGGGGACAGGTCAACTCCTACAATGAGCAGTTCTTC
CDR3: CASSLMGGQVNSYNEQFF
length: 18
D: TRBD1
V: TRBV7-6
size: -
J: TRBJ2-1

DNA: TGTGCCAGCAGCTACGGACAGCCGATAGCCAAAAACATTCAGTACTTC
CDR3: CASSYGQPIAKNIQYF
length: 16
D: -
V: TRBV5-6
size: -
J: TRBJ2-4

DNA: TGCGCCAGCAGCCAAGATTGGCTAGCGGTGACAGATACGCAGTATTTT
CDR3: CASSQDWLAVTDTQYF
length: 16
D: TRBD2
V: TRBV4-3
size: -
J: TRBJ2-3

DNA: TGCAGCGTGCACTCAGGGGGCAATCAGCCCCAGCATTTT
CDR3: CSVHSGGNQPQHF
length: 13
D: -
V: TRBV29-1
size: -
J: TRBJ1-5

DNA: TGTGCCAGCAGCCCAGGCTCTGGAAACACCATATATTTT
CDR3: CASSPGSGNTIYF
length: 13
D: -
V: TRBV5-4
size: -
J: TRBJ1-3

DNA: TGTGCCAGCAGCTCCCCACCGGGACAGGGGAAATCCTACGAGCAGTACTTC
CDR3: CASSSPPGQGKSYEQYF
length: 17
D: TRBD1
V: TRBV5-4
size: -
J: TRBJ2-7

DNA: TGCGCCAGCAGCTTAAGACAGGGTGAAAACATTCAGTACTTC
CDR3: CASSLRQGENIQYF
length: 14
D: TRBD1
V: TRBV5-1
size: -
J: TRBJ2-4

DNA: TGTGCCAGCAGCTTAGACGCAGGGCCCTACTATGGCTACACCTTC
CDR3: CASSLDAGPYYGYTF
length: 15
D: -
V: TRBV7-9
size: -
J: TRBJ1-2

DNA: TGTGCCAGTAGTCATTCGACAGGCCACACAGATACGCAGTATTTT
CDR3: CASSHSTGHTDTQYF
length: 15
D: -
V: TRBV19
size: -
J: TRBJ2-3

DNA: TGTGCCAGTACGAACGCGGGGTCGGTAGATACGCAGTATTTT
CDR3: CASTNAGSVDTQYF
length: 14
D: -
V: TRBV19
size: -
J: TRBJ2-3

DNA: TGTGCCAGCAGCCAAGAGAGCCGTGGGCAGGGAATTAAAACCCTCCACTTT
CDR3: CASSQESRGQGIKTLHF
length: 17
D: -
V: TRBV14
size: once
J: TRBJ1-6

DNA: TGTGCCAGCAGTGATGCGATAGGGACTAGGGACACAGATACGCAGTATTTT
CDR3: CASSDAIGTRDTDTQYF
length: 17
D: TRBD2
V: TRBV2
size: -
J: TRBJ2-3

DNA: TGCGCCAGCAGCCAAAATTCGGGTACCGGGGAGCTGTTTTTT
CDR3: CASSQNSGTGELFF
length: 14
D: -
V: TRBV4-3
size: -
J: TRBJ2-2

DNA: TGTGCCAGCAGTTACGTTGGGACAGCCTCATATGGCTACACCTTC
CDR3: CASSYVGTASYGYTF
length: 15
D: TRBD1
V: TRBV6-5
size: few
J: TRBJ1-2

DNA: TGTGCCAGCAGCCTCCGGGGGGCCCAGGACGAGCAGTACTTC
CDR3: CASSLRGAQDEQYF
length: 14
D: -
V: TRBV11-3
size: -
J: TRBJ2-7

DNA: TGTGCCAGCAGCCCTCTAGCGGGCGTCCAAGAGACCCAGTACTTC
CDR3: CASSPLAGVQETQYF
length: 15
D: TRBD2
V: TRBV3-1/TRBV3-2
size: once
J: TRBJ2-5

DNA: TGTGCCAGCAGCCAAAAGTCCCCGGGCAGGGGAAAAAACATTCAGTACTTC
CDR3: CASSQKSPGRGKNIQYF
length: 17
D: -
V: TRBV14
size: -
J: TRBJ2-4

DNA: TGTGCCAGCCGATCAAGAGGGACGAACACCGGGGAGCTGTTTTTT
CDR3: CASRSRGTNTGELFF
length: 15
D: -
V: TRBV5-6
size: -
J: TRBJ2-2

DNA: TGCGCCAGCAGCCAGGAGGCTTCTTCGAGAAATGAGCAGTTCTTC
CDR3: CASSQEASSRNEQFF
length: 15
D: -
V: TRBV5-1
size: -
J: TRBJ2-1

DNA: TGTGCCAGCAGCTCTCCTCGGACAGGTTACAATGAGCAGTTCTTC
CDR3: CASSSPRTGYNEQFF
length: 15
D: TRBD1
V: TRBV7-2
size: -
J: TRBJ2-1

DNA: TGCGCCAGCAGTGAGACAGGGGTGCCCTGGCAGCCCCAGCATTTT
CDR3: CASSETGVPWQPQHF
length: 15
D: TRBD1
V: TRBV10-1
size: -
J: TRBJ1-5

DNA: TGTGCCAGCAGCTGGGGTTTTGAGACAGATGTCTATGGCTACACCTTC
CDR3: CASSWGFETDVYGYTF
length: 16
D: -
V: TRBV5-4
size: few
J: TRBJ1-2

DNA: TGTGCCAGCAGCCAAGAACGGGGAGACACAGATACGCAGTATTTT
CDR3: CASSQERGDTDTQYF
length: 15
D: -
V: TRBV3-1/TRBV3-2
size: -
J: TRBJ2-3

DNA: TGTGCCAGCAGGGAACGGACAACAGCTAACTATGGCTACACCTTC
CDR3: CASRERTTANYGYTF
length: 15
D: -
V: TRBV5-8
size: -
J: TRBJ1-2

DNA: TGTGCCACCAGCAGAGATGTGGGACAGGGCGGCGAGACCCAGTACTTC
CDR3: CATSRDVGQGGETQYF
length: 16
D: TRBD1
V: TRBV15
size: -
J: TRBJ2-5

DNA: TGTGCCAGCAGTTACGGCAGGGCCATAAACACCGGGGAGCTGTTTTTT
CDR3: CASSYGRAINTGELFF
length: 16
D: -
V: TRBV6-5
size: once
J: TRBJ2-2

DNA: TGTGCCAGCAGAAAAGGACAGGGGGGCGAAAAACTGTTTTTT
CDR3: CASRKGQGGEKLFF
length: 14
D: TRBD1
V: TRBV28
size: few
J: TRBJ1-4

DNA: TGCGCCAGCAGCCAAGCCCCGCCTACAGGAGACACTAATGAAAAACTGTTTTTT
CDR3: CASSQAPPTGDTNEKLFF
length: 18
D: -
V: TRBV4-3
size: -
J: TRBJ1-4

DNA: TGTGCCTGTTTTCCCGGGACAGAAGACTATGGCTACACCTTC
CDR3: CACFPGTEDYGYTF
length: 14
D: TRBD1
V: TRBV30
size: once
J: TRBJ1-2

DNA: TGTGCCAGCAAGAATGTTGGTCCGGGCAATGAGCAGTTCTTC
CDR3: CASKNVGPGNEQFF
length: 14
D: -
V: TRBV9
size: -
J: TRBJ2-1

DNA: TGTGCCAGCAGCGCCCGGACAGGGGAGAACTCACCCCTCCACTTT
CDR3: CASSARTGENSPLHF
length: 15
D: TRBD1
V: TRBV9
size: -
J: TRBJ1-6

DNA: TGCGCCAGCAGCTTGGCCGCAGGCCTCTCTGGAAACACCATATATTTT
CDR3: CASSLAAGLSGNTIYF
length: 16
D: -
V: TRBV5-1
size: -
J: TRBJ1-3

DNA: TGTGCCAGCAATTTTGGGCAAGGATCTGGAAACACCATATATTTT
CDR3: CASNFGQGSGNTIYF
length: 15
D: -
V: TRBV5-8
size: -
J: TRBJ1-3

DNA: TGTGCCAGCAGCTTAACCCTAGCGGGGACCCGCAATGAGCAGTTCTTC
CDR3: CASSLTLAGTRNEQFF
length: 16
D: TRBD2
V: TRBV7-3
size: -
J: TRBJ2-1

DNA: TGCGCCAGCAGCTTGGCAGGGGGCGTAGATACGCAGTATTTT
CDR3: CASSLAGGVDTQYF
length: 14
D: TRBD1
V: TRBV5-1
size: -
J: TRBJ2-3

DNA: TGTGCCAGCTCACCCGGGACAGGGGGCGCAGATACGCAGTATTTT
CDR3: CASSPGTGGADTQYF
length: 15
D: TRBD1
V: TRBV18
size: -
J: TRBJ2-3

DNA: TGTGCCAGCAGCTTCCGACTAGGCCAAGAGACCCAGTACTTC
CDR3: CASSFRLGQETQYF
length: 14
D: -
V: TRBV7-8
size: once
J: TRBJ2-5

DNA: TGTGCCAGCTCACCTACAGGGGTCTTTAGCAATCAGCCCCAGCATTTT
CDR3: CASSPTGVFSNQPQHF
length: 16
D: TRBD1
V: TRBV18
size: -
J: TRBJ1-5